Detailed here is one T cell receptor (beta chain). There are 14 residues in the CDR3. V lost 4 bases and J lost 0, with 7 bases in between. Germline CDR1 and CDR2: WSHSY and SAAADI. This entry belongs to a study of OX40 agonist ivuxolimab in advanced cancers. Here immunoSEQ multiplex PCR was the method, and the copy in TCRdb shows in-frame clones only, minus some. The table lists roughly 46,000 clones, 84% of them singletons. This rearrangement joins TRBV10-2 to TRBJ1-5, with D uncertain. The receptor was derived from an adult with an advanced solid tumor such as melanoma, head and neck, liver or kidney cancer. The sample here was CD4+ or CD8+ T cells sorted from blood, taken in a trial of the OX40 agonist ivuxolimab. The CDR3 coding sequence is TGCGCCAGCAGTGTGGGAGATAGCAATCAGCCCCAGCATTTT. This translates into CASSVGDSNQPQHF.